This T cell receptor beta chain was documented in a study of cytomegalovirus exposure and HLA in healthy donors. Remarks on this clone: Its antigen is unknown.

Study conclusions and caveats: In a later analysis, at a false discovery rate of 0.05, under 20,000 TCR beta sequences were associated with HLA alleles. TCR beta chain V- and J-gene trimming was linked, in a later analysis, to a missense variant in DCLRE1C. The availability of immune exposure information extended only to CMV serostatus. Associated with cytomegalovirus, according to the listing, were 150 to 200 TCR beta chains.

The CDR3 totals 13 residues. Trimming shortened V by 7 bases and J by 5 bases, and 17 bases separated the two germline ends. Germline V CDR1 and CDR2: SQVTM, ANQGSEA. Amplification used 60 Vbeta primers and 13 Jbeta primers. TCRdb's copy holds only in-frame clones and misses some; the assay was immunoSEQ multiplex PCR. The sample table sets out 40,000 or so clones. Material: PBMCs. This sequence joins TRBV29-1 and TRBJ1-1, with D possibly being TRBD1 (6 bases). The clonotype originates from a male donor in good health and CMV-seronegative. The CDR3 spells CSGTTGRETEAFF. The CDR3 DNA reads as TGCAGCGGGACGACAGGAAGGGAAACTGAAGCTTTCTTT.